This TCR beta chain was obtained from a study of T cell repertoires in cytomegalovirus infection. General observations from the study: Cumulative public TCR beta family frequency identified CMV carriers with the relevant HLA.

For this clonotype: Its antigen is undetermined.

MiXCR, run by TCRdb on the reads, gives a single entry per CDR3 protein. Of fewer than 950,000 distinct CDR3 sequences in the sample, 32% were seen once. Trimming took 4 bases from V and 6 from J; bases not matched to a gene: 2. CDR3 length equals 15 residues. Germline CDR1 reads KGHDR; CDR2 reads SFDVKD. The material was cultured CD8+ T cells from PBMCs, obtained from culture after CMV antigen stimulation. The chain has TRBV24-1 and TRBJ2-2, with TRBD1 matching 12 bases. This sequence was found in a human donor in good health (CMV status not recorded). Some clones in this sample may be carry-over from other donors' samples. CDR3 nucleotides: TGTGCCACCAGTGACCGGGACAGGGGGCCCGGGGAGCTGTTTTTT. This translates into CATSDRDRGPGELFF.